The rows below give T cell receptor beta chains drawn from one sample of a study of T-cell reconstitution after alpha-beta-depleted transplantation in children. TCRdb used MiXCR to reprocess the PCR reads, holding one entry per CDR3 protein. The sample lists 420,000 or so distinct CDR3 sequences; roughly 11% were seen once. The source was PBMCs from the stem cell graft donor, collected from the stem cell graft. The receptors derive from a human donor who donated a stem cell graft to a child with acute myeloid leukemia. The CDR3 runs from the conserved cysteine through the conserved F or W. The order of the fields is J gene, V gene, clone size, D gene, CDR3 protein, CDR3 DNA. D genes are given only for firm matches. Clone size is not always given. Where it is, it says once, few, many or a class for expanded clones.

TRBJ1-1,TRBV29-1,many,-,CSVREWGKTEAFF,TGCAGCGTTCGGGAATGGGGAAAAACTGAAGCTTTCTTT
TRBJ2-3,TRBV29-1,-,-,CSVLLHPDTQYF,TGCAGCGTTTTGCTACACCCAGATACGCAGTATTTT
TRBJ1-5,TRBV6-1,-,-,CASSPRGHLGQPQHF,TGTGCCAGCAGCCCCCGGGGGCACCTTGGGCAGCCCCAGCATTTT
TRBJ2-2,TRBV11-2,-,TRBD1,CASSLPSDRALTAELFF,TGTGCCAGCAGCTTACCCTCTGACAGGGCTCTCACCGCGGAGCTGTTTTTT
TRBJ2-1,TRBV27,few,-,CASSLSQLSSYNEQFF,TGTGCCAGCAGTTTAAGTCAGCTTAGCTCCTACAATGAGCAGTTCTTC
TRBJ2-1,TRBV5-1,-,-,CASSTSDSLYNEQFF,TGCGCCAGCAGTACCTCTGATTCGCTTTACAATGAGCAGTTCTTC
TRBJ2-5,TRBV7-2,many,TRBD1,CASSLNRGQETQYF,TGTGCCAGCAGCTTAAACAGGGGCCAAGAGACCCAGTACTTC
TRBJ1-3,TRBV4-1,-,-,CASSQLQFSGNTIYF,TGCGCCAGCAGCCAATTACAGTTCTCTGGAAACACCATATATTTT
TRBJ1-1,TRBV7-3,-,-,CASSAYRNTEAFF,TGTGCCAGCAGCGCTTACAGGAACACTGAAGCTTTCTTT
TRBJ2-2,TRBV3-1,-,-,CASSQLGPTANTGELFF,TGTGCCAGCAGCCAATTGGGACCAACGGCGAACACCGGGGAGCTGTTTTTT
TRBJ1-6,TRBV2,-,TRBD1,CASSGGTANSPLHF,TGTGCCAGCAGTGGGGGGACAGCGAATTCACCCCTCCACTTT
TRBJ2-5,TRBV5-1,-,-,CASSLLVYGRQETQYF,TGCGCCAGCAGCTTGTTGGTTTATGGTAGACAAGAGACCCAGTACTTC
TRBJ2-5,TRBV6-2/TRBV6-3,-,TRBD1,CASSPQGQGVETQYF,TGTGCCAGCAGTCCTCAGGGACAGGGAGTAGAGACCCAGTACTTC
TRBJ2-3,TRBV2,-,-,CASLTGLSTDTQYF,TGTGCCAGCCTTACTGGATTGAGCACAGATACGCAGTATTTT
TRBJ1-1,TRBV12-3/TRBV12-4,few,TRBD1,CASRGQGANTEAFF,TGTGCCAGCAGAGGGCAGGGGGCAAACACTGAAGCTTTCTTT
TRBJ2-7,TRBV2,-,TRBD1,CASSADREVYDEQYF,TGTGCCAGCAGTGCGGACAGGGAGGTTTACGACGAGCAGTACTTC
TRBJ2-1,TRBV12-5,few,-,CASGLVPKGRDNYNEQFF,TGTGCTAGTGGTTTGGTCCCGAAGGGGCGGGATAACTACAATGAGCAGTTCTTC
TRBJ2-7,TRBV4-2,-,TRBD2,CASSQERLATNEQYF,TGTGCCAGCAGCCAAGAGAGACTAGCCACCAACGAGCAGTACTTC
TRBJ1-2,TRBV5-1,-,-,CASSLATADYGYTF,TGCGCCAGCAGCTTGGCCACGGCAGATTATGGCTACACCTTC
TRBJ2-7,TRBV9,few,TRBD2,CASSIGLAGVSEQYF,TGTGCCAGCAGCATCGGACTAGCGGGAGTGAGCGAGCAGTACTTC
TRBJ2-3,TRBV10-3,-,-,CAISESKYTQYF,TGTGCCATCAGTGAGTCTAAATATACGCAGTATTTT
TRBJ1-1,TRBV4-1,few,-,CASSQDLGPTEAFF,TGCGCCAGCAGCCAAGACCTGGGGCCCACTGAAGCTTTCTTT
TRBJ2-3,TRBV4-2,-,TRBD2,CASSQEDRTSGTDTQYF,TGTGCCAGCAGCCAGGAAGACCGGACTAGCGGCACAGATACGCAGTATTTT
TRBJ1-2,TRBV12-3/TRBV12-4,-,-,CASSFGGGAPTF,-
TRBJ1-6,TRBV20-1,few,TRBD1,CSARRGDRDSPLHF,TGCAGTGCTAGGCGCGGGGACAGGGATTCACCCCTCCACTTT
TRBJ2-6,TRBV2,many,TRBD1,CASLQGAAGANVLTF,TGTGCCAGCCTACAGGGGGCGGCGGGGGCCAACGTCCTGACTTTC
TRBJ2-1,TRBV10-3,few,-,CAVNLAGRNEQFF,TGTGCCGTAAACCTCGCAGGACGGAATGAGCAGTTCTTC
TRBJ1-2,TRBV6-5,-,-,CASSYGGREAHGYTF,TGTGCCAGCAGTTACGGAGGCAGGGAAGCGCATGGCTACACCTTC
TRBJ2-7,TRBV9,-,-,CASSVSTDSYEQYF,TGTGCCAGCAGCGTCTCAACTGACTCCTACGAGCAGTACTTC
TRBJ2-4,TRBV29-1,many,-,CSVAESNGKNIQYF,TGCAGCGTTGCAGAGAGCAACGGCAAAAACATTCAGTACTTC
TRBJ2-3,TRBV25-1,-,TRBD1,CASSETGADTQYF,TGTGCCAGCAGTGAGACAGGGGCAGATACGCAGTATTTT
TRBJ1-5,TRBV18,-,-,CASSPRGDQPQHF,TGTGCCAGCTCACCACGGGGTGATCAGCCCCAGCATTTT
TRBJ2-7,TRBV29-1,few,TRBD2,CSVAGTSSYEQYF,TGCAGCGTCGCCGGGACTAGCTCCTACGAGCAGTACTTC
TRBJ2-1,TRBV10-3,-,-,CAISDRDTYNEQFF,TGTGCCATCAGTGACAGGGATACCTACAATGAGCAGTTCTTC
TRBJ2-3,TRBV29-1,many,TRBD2,CSVRLAPTQYF,TGCAGCGTTCGACTAGCTCCTACGCAGTATTTT
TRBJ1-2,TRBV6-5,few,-,CASTVGRNYGYTF,TGTGCCAGCACGGTAGGACGGAACTATGGCTACACCTTC
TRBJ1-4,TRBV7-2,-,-,CASSLASVLTTNEKLFF,TGTGCCAGCAGCTTAGCCTCGGTCCTAACAACTAATGAAAAACTGTTTTTT
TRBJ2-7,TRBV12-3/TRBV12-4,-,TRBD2,CASSPGGVGEQYF,TGTGCCAGCAGCCCGGGGGGGGTGGGTGAGCAGTACTTC
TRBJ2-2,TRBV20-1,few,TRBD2,CSASGLAGGGNTGELFF,TGCAGTGCGTCGGGACTAGCGGGGGGCGGGAACACCGGGGAGCTGTTTTTT
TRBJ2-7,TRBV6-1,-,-,CASSPIAEAYEQYF,TGTGCCAGCAGCCCCATAGCGGAAGCCTACGAGCAGTACTTC
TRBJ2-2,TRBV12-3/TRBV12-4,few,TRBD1,CASSLGQGPSTGELFF,TGTGCCAGCAGTTTGGGACAGGGGCCATCCACCGGGGAGCTGTTTTTT
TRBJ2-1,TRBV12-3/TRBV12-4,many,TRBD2,CASTDSGRGYNEQFF,TGTGCCAGCACCGATAGCGGGAGGGGCTACAATGAGCAGTTCTTC
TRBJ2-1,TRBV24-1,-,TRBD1,CATSDSQDRGNEQFF,TGTGCCACCAGTGATTCGCAGGACAGGGGCAATGAGCAGTTCTTC
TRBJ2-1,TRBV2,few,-,CARRLPGMDEQFF,TGTGCCAGACGACTACCAGGGATGGATGAGCAGTTCTTC
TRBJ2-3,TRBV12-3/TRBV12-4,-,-,CASSLVRNTDTQYF,TGTGCCAGCAGTTTAGTACGGAACACAGATACGCAGTATTTT
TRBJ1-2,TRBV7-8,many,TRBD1,CASSPTVGQNYGYTF,TGTGCCAGCAGCCCTACGGTGGGACAGAACTATGGCTACACCTTC
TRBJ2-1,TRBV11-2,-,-,CASSLGPRPDNEQFF,TGTGCCAGCAGCTTAGGCCCACGGCCCGACAATGAGCAGTTCTTC
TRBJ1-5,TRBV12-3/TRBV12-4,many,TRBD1,CASRDRGDQPQHF,TGTGCCAGCAGAGACAGGGGAGATCAGCCCCAGCATTTT
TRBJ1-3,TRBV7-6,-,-,CASSQQSSSGNTIYF,TGTGCCAGCAGCCAACAATCGAGCTCTGGAAACACCATATATTTT
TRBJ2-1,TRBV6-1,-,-,CASSLRVSYNEQFF,TGTGCCAGCAGTCTCAGGGTATCTTACAATGAGCAGTTCTTC
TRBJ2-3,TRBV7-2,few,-,CASSYPGLTGDTQYF,TGTGCCAGCAGCTACCCTGGACTAACCGGAGATACGCAGTATTTT